The present TCR beta chain was sequenced within a study of T cell responses to AZD1222 COVID-19 vaccine. Findings of the study overall: Females outnumbered males among donors, who were mostly white British; clonal diversity was possibly underestimated.

V lost 5 bases to trimming and J lost 5 bases; unmatched junction nucleotides: 3. The CDR3 is made up of 13 amino acids. The germline V gene has CDR1 WSHSY and CDR2 SAAADI. Turning to this clone: Its antigen is unknown.

Here immunoSEQ multiplex PCR was the method, and the copy in TCRdb shows in-frame clones only, minus some. The table records 100,000 to 150,000 clones, about 85% of them present only once. This TCR was sampled from an adult in good health. The chain employs TRBV10-2 and TRBJ1-5; 7 nucleotides match TRBD1. This specimen was peripheral blood, taken on day 0 of AZD1222 vaccination. CDR3 sequence reads: CASSTDRDQPQHF. The CDR3 DNA is TGCGCCAGCAGTACCGACAGGGATCAGCCCCAGCATTTT.